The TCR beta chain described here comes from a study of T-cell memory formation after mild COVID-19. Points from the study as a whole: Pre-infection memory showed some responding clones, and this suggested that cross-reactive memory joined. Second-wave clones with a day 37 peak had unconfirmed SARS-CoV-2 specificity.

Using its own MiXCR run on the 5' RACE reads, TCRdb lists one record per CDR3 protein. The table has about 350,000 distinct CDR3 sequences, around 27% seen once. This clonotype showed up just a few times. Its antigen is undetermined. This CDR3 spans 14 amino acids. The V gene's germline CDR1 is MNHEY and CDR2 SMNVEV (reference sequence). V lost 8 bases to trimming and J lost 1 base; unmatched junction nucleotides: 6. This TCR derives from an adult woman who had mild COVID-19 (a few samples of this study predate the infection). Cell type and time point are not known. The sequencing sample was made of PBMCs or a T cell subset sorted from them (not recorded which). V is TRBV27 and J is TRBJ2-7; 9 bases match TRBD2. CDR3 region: CASGRTSVSYEQYF. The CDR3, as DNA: TGTGCCAGCGGAAGGACTAGCGTTTCCTACGAGCAGTACTTC.